One sample yielded the 11 T cell receptor beta chains listed below, sequenced in a study of T-cell reconstitution after alpha-beta-depleted transplantation in children. Preparation of the TCRbeta library was carried out with unique molecular identifiers. MiXCR, run by TCRdb on the PCR reads, gives a single entry per CDR3 protein. The sample includes more than 300,000 distinct CDR3 sequences, 15% to 20% of them seen just once. The sample in question was PBMCs, mostly from graft donor cells, obtained 360 days after TCRalphabeta/CD19-depleted stem cell transplant. The source of these receptors is a male patient under 10 years old who had a stem cell transplant for acute lymphoblastic leukemia, so the T cells may come from the graft donor.

The genes are TRBV12-3 or TRBV12-4 and TRBJ2-7; TRBD2 matches 12 bases. This CDR3 region has 21 residues. The trim removed 4 bases at V and 5 bases at J, leaving 24 bases unmatched. CDR3 bases: TGTGCCAGCAGTTCCCAGACTAGCGGGAGAGGACTTAAAGAGGTCCCTGACGAGCAGTACTTC. It specifies CASSSQTSGRGLKEVPDEQYF.

The J gene is TRBJ1-2, the V gene TRBV6-1, with D uncertain. Looked up from germline, CDR1 is MNHNS and CDR2 is SASEGT. Trimming pared 2 bases from V and 5 bases from J, leaving 6 bases between. The CDR3 length is 12 residues. In DNA form, the CDR3 reads TGTGCCAGCAGTGAATACACATATGGCTACACCTTC. Encoded protein: CASSEYTYGYTF.

This clonotype was detected ten times or more. The V call is TRBV19, the J call TRBJ2-3, with 7 bases matching TRBD2. CDR1 is LNHDA and CDR2 is SQIVND in the germline V gene (reference sequence). The CDR3 is 15 residues long. Trimming cost V 6 bases and J 0 bases; bases outside gene matches: 6. The CDR3 DNA reads as TGTGCCAGTAGGGCGGGAGCGGTTAGCACAGATACGCAGTATTTT. This sequence encodes CASRAGAVSTDTQYF.

This clonotype came up a few times. V gene TRBV12-3 or TRBV12-4 combines with J gene TRBJ2-7; 12 bases are a match to TRBD2. V lost 2 bases and J lost 5; bases outside the gene matches: 10. The CDR3 extends over 17 amino acids. The CDR3 is CASSLRTSGVSGDEQYF. Written as DNA, the CDR3 is TGTGCCAGCAGTTTAAGGACTAGCGGGGTCTCTGGGGACGAGCAGTACTTC.

The chain uses TRBV20-1 and TRBJ2-1; D possibly corresponds to TRBD2 (6 bases). CDR1 and CDR2 from the germline V gene are DFQATT and SNEGSKA (reference sequence). This CDR3 has 14 residues. V was cut by 6 bases and J by 8 bases, with 20 bases left in between. CDR3 amino acids: CSAKLANTVYEQFF. The CDR3 DNA reads TGCAGTGCCAAACTAGCTAACACAGTATATGAGCAGTTCTTC.

This clonotype has only a few counts. The chain uses TRBV6-6 and TRBJ1-2; D is perhaps TRBD1 (5 bases). The CDR3 has 12 residues. Germline V gene sequence: CDR1 MNHNY, CDR2 SVGAGI (reference sequence). V was pared by 10 bases and J by 4 bases, with 13 bases between. The CDR3 sequence is CATHGRGYGYTF. The CDR3 DNA reads as TGTGCCACACATGGAAGGGGCTATGGCTACACCTTC.

This clonotype has just a few counts. The chain joins TRBV27 to TRBJ2-7, with TRBD2 identical over 7 bases. The germline CDR1 and CDR2 sequences are MNHEY and SMNVEV (reference sequence). The CDR3 runs to 14 residues. With V trimmed by 3 bases and J by 2 bases, 4 bases remained unmatched. CDR3 sequence (DNA): TGTGCCAGCAGTTTTCGGCGGGAGCCCTACGAGCAGTACTTC. Amino acid sequence: CASSFRREPYEQYF.

In its sample, this clonotype was seen a few times. The rearrangement uses TRBV12-3 or TRBV12-4 and TRBJ2-5; 9 bases are a match to TRBD1. V dropped 3 bases and J dropped 4; count of bases not matched to a gene: 9. This CDR3 comprises 16 residues. CDR3 nucleotides: TGTGCCAGCAGTTTCGGGGACAGGGCCTTAGGAGAGACCCAGTACTTC. Its translation is CASSFGDRALGETQYF.

This clonotype has just a few counts. The rearrangement uses TRBV15 and TRBJ2-7; D could derive from TRBD1 or TRBD2 (7 bases each). The CDR3 totals 14 residues. CDR1 LNHNV and CDR2 YYDKDF come from the germline V gene (reference sequence). Trimming left V 2 bases short and J 6 bases short, with 14 bases between. The CDR3 DNA follows: TGTGCCACCAGCAGAACAGGGGAGGGGCTCGAGCAGTACTTC. Its translation is CATSRTGEGLEQYF.

This clonotype has just a few counts. The chain carries TRBV4-3 and TRBJ2-2; the D gene is possibly TRBD2 (6 bases). Per the germline V gene, CDR1 is LGHNA and CDR2 is YSLEER. CDR3 size: 18 residues. V shed 5 bases and J shed 0 bases, with 19 bases lying between them. This CDR3 reads CASSSFTLLAANTGELFF. CDR3 DNA: TGCGCCAGCAGCAGTTTTACCCTCTTAGCGGCGAACACCGGGGAGCTGTTTTTT.

The chain employs TRBV9 and TRBJ2-1; 8 bases are a match to TRBD1. CDR1 and CDR2 from the germline V gene are SGDLS and YYNGEE. The J segment lost 5 bases and the V segment lost 3 bases, leaving 7 bases of the junction unmatched. This CDR3 comprises 15 residues. The CDR3 loop is CASSGWTGPDNEQFF. The CDR3 DNA reads TGTGCCAGCAGCGGGTGGACAGGGCCCGACAATGAGCAGTTCTTC.